The TCR beta chain under discussion was sequenced for a study of response to subunit inactivated influenza vaccine. Study conclusions and caveats: Seasonal influenza vaccination, on each occasion, was suggested by the authors to recruit few new T cells.

Via MiXCR, TCRdb re-called the RT-PCR reads, giving one row per CDR3 protein. In the table there are about 170,000 distinct CDR3 sequences, 9.5% to 12% of which are singletons. Per germline, CDR1 ENHRY and CDR2 SYGVKD. With 7 bases removed from V and 5 bases from J, the gap between germline ends came to 12 bases. The CDR3 totals 12 residues. Many counts were recorded for this clonotype. Antigen unknown. This TCR came from a man between 50 and 69 years old who received an inactivated influenza vaccine. The sample here was CD8+ T cells sorted from PBMCs, taken roughly 24 months after vaccination. The rearrangement uses TRBV10-3 and TRBJ2-7; D is ambiguous. This CDR3 reads CAIMDQDHEQYF. CDR3 DNA: TGTGCCATCATGGACCAGGATCACGAGCAGTACTTC.